This TCR beta chain emerged from a study of blood T cell repertoires in COVID-19. Study as a whole: COVID-19 samples from acute and convalescent phases originated in the United States, Italy and Spain.

Repertoires were generated with immunoSEQ multiplex PCR, while TCRdb's copy carries only in-frame clones and drops some. The top ten hold 1.9% of the sample, which has about 320,000 clones, approximately 81% seen once. Residents of under 25 US areas, aged roughly 18 to 89 years, made up the participants. Germline CDR1 and CDR2: LGHNA and YSLEER. Trimming removed 1 base from V and 7 bases from J, with 19 bases in between. CDR3 length: 16 residues. The sample taken for sequencing was PBMCs or T cells enriched from blood (not recorded which). The TCR was taken from a woman aged 25-40 years who had been exposed to COVID-19. This chain connects TRBV4-3 to TRBJ1-1; possible D gene TRBD1, 5 bases. Here the CDR3 DNA reads TGCGCCAGCAGCCAAGGCGATTTTCGGTCGACAGTTGAAGCTTTCTTT. Translation: CASSQGDFRSTVEAFF.